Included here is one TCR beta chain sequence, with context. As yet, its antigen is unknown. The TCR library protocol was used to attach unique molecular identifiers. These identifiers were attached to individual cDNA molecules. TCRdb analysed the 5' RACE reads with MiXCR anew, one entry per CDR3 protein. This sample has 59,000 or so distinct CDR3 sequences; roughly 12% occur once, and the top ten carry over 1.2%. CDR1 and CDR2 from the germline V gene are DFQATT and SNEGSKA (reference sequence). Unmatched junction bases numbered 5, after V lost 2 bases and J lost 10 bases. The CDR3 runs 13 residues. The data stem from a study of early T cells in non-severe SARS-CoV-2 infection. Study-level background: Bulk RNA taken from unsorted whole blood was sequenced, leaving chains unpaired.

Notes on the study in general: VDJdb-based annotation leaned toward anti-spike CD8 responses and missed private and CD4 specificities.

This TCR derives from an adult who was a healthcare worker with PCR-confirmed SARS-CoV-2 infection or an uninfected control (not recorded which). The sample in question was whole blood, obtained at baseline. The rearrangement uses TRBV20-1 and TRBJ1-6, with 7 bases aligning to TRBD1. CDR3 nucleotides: TGCAGTGCTAGATACAGGGGCCACTCACCCCTCCACTTT. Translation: CSARYRGHSPLHF.